The 7 T cell receptor beta chains below all came from one sample that was sequenced in a study of cytomegalovirus exposure and HLA in healthy donors. Use of 60 Vbeta and 13 Jbeta primers characterized the PCR. Only in-frame clones appear in the TCRdb table, and some are missing; sequencing was by immunoSEQ multiplex PCR. The sample holds approximately 150,000 clones, roughly 80% seen once. Sequencing input: PBMCs. Source of these receptors: a male donor in good health and CMV-seronegative.

This sequence joins TRBV5-1 and TRBJ2-3; D might be TRBD2 (6 bases). Germline V CDR1 and CDR2: SGHRS, YFSETQ. CDR3 length: 15 amino acids. The V end lost 0 bases, the J end lost 4 bases, and 12 bases lay between the germline ends. The CDR3 here is CASSLGDSDPDTQYF. CDR3 in DNA: TGCGCCAGCAGCTTGGGGGACTCTGACCCAGATACGCAGTATTTT.

The V call is TRBV5-6, the J call TRBJ1-3; 8 bases agree with TRBD1. Trimming took 6 bases from V and 2 from J; bases not matched to a gene: 7. Germline assignment: CDR1 SGHDT and CDR2 YYEEEE. This CDR3 region has 15 residues. Written as DNA, the CDR3 is TGTGCCAGCAACTCAGACAGGGGTCCTGGAAACACCATATATTTT. This translates into CASNSDRGPGNTIYF. The full variable domain, rest sourced from reference TRBV5-6 and TRBJ1-3, is DAGVTQSPTHLIKTRGQQVTLRCSPKSGHDTVSWYQQALGQGPQFIFQYYEEEERQRGNFPDRFSGHQFPNYSSELNVNALLLGDSALYLCASNSDRGPGNTIYFGEGSWLTVV.

This chain connects TRBV4-1 to TRBJ2-2, with 9 bases matching TRBD2. Germline V CDR1 and CDR2: MGHRA, YSYEKL. The CDR3 totals 17 residues. V was pared by 0 bases and J by 4 bases, with 6 bases of the junction left unmatched. The CDR3 nucleotides read TGCGCCAGCAGCCAAGATATATGGCGGGAGGGCACCGGGGAGCTGTTTTTT. Protein: CASSQDIWREGTGELFF.

On this clone: Other DNA sequences in the same sample also yield this CDR3. This rearrangement joins TRBV20-1 to TRBJ1-2; TRBD1 might be the D (6 bases). CDR1 is DFQATT and CDR2 is SNEGSKA in the germline V gene (reference sequence). V lost 4 bases and J 5 bases, leaving 8 bases between the germline ends. This CDR3 comprises 11 residues. The CDR3 DNA reads TGCAGTGCTACGGACAGTTATGGCTACACCTTC. Protein: CSATDSYGYTF.

The chain links TRBV5-1 to TRBJ1-4; 7 nucleotides align to TRBD1. The J segment lost 5 bases and the V segment lost 0 bases, leaving 1 base of the junction unmatched. CDR3 length: 14 amino acids. CDR1 SGHRS and CDR2 YFSETQ come from the germline V gene. The CDR3 region is CASSLGTGNEKLFF. CDR3 DNA: TGCGCCAGCAGCTTGGGGACAGGCAATGAAAAACTGTTTTTT.

This clone occurred once. V usage is TRBV7-9 and J usage is TRBJ2-1; a possible D gene is TRBD2 (6 bases). The germline V and J ends were trimmed by 5 bases and 9 bases, with 20 bases remaining between them. CDR1 and CDR2 from the germline V gene are SEHNR and FQNEAQ (reference sequence). There are 15 residues in the CDR3. The CDR3 sequence: CASSLSGRSVGEQFF. The DNA for the CDR3 is TGTGCCAGCAGCCTCTCAGGGAGGTCCGTTGGTGAGCAGTTCTTC.

V and J are TRBV14 and TRBJ1-2, with TRBD1 as a possible D gene (5 bases). Looked up from germline, CDR1 is SGHDN and CDR2 is FVKESK. This CDR3 has 12 residues. Trimming cost V 5 bases and J 8 bases, with 12 bases left between them. CDR3 coding DNA: TGTGCCAGCAGCTCAGGGTTCGTCGGCTACACCTTC. It specifies CASSSGFVGYTF.